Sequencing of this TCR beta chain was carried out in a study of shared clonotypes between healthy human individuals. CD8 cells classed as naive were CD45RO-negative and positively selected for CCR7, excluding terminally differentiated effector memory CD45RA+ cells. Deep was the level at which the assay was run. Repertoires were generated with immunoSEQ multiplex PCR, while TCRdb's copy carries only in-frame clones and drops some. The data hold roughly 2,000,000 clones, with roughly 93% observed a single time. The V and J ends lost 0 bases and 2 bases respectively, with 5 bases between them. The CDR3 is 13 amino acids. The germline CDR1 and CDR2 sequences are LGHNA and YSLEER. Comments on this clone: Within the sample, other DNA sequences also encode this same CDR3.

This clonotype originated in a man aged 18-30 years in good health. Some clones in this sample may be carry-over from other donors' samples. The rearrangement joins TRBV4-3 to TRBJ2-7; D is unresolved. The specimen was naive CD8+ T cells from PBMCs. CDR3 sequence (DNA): TGCGCCAGCAGCCAAGACGGTACCTACGAGCAGTACTTC. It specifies CASSQDGTYEQYF.